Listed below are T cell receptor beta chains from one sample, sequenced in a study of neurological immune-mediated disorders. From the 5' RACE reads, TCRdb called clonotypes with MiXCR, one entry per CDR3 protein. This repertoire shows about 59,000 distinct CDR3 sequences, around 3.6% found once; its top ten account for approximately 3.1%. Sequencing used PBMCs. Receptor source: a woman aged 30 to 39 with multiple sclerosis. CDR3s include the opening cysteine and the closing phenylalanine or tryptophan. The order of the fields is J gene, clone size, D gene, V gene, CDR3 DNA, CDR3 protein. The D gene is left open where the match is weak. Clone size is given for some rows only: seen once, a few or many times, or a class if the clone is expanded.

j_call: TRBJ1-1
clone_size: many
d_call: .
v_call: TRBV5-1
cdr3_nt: TGCGCCAGCACCAACGCGGGGAACACTGAAGCTTTCTTT
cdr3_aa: CASTNAGNTEAFF

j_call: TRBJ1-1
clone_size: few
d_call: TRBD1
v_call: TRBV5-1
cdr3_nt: TGCGCCAGCAGCTTAACAGGGGCGGGTGAAGCTTTCTTT
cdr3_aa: CASSLTGAGEAFF

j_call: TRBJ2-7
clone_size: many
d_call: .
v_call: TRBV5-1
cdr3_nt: TGCGCCAGCAGCCCGAGGACACCCAGCTACGAGCAGTACTTC
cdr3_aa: CASSPRTPSYEQYF

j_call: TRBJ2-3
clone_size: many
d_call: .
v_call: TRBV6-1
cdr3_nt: TGTGCCAGCAGTGAAAGCAGTCACACTGACCAGTATTTT
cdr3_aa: CASSESSHTDQYF

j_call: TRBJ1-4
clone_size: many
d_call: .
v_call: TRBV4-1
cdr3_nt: TGCGCCAGCAGCCGTATACAAGGGACCCTAAGGGAAAAACTGTTTTTT
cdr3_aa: CASSRIQGTLREKLFF

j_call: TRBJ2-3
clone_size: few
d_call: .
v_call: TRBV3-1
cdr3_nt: TGTGCCAGCAGCCAAGTAAGGGCCCGAACAGATACGCAGTATTTT
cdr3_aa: CASSQVRARTDTQYF

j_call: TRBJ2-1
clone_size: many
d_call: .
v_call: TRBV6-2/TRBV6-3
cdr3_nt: TGTGCCAGCAGAGGGGCGGCGGGGAGCTCCTACAATGAGCAGTTCTTC
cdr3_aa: CASRGAAGSSYNEQFF

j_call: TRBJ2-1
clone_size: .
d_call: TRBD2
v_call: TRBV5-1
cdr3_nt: TGCGCCAGCAGCTCGGAACCTCTAGCGGGGGGTTTCGATGAGCAGTTCTTC
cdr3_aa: CASSSEPLAGGFDEQFF

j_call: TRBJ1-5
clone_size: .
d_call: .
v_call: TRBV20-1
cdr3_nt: TGCAGTGCTAGAGGTACAGGGAGAAGCAATCAGCCCCAGCATTTT
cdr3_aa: CSARGTGRSNQPQHF

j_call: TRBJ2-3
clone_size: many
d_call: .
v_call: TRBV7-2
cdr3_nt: TGTGCCAGCAGCTTAGCGGGGGGGCTAATTTCATACACGCAGTATTTT
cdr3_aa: CASSLAGGLISYTQYF

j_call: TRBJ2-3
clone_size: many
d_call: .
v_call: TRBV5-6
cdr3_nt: TGTGCCAGCAGCTTGAGGACCGGAACAGATACGCAGTATTTT
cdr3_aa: CASSLRTGTDTQYF

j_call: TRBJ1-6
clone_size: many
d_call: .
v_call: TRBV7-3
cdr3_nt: TGTGCCAGCGCCAAGACGGCAAATAATTCACCCCTCCACTTT
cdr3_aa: CASAKTANNSPLHF

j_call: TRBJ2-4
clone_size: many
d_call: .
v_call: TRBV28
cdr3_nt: TGTGCCAGCAGTCCCGGACGGATAAACATTCAGTACTTC
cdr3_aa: CASSPGRINIQYF

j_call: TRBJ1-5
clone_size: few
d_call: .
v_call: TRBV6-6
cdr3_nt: TGTGCCAGCAGTCCGACTTCTCAAAGCACCCAGAATTTT
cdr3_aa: CASSPTSQSTQNF

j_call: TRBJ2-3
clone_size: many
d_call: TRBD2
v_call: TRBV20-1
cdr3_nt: TGCAGTGCCGAGGGACTAGCGGGGGCCGATACGCAGTATTTT
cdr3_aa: CSAEGLAGADTQYF

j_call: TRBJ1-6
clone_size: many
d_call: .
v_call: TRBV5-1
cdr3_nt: TGCGCCAGTGGGACCGGGGATAATTCACCCCTCCACTTT
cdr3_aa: CASGTGDNSPLHF

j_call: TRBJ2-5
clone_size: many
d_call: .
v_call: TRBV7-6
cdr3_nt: TGTGCCAGCAGCCCAGGCCCAAGGGTCCAAGAGACCCAGTACTTC
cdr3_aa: CASSPGPRVQETQYF

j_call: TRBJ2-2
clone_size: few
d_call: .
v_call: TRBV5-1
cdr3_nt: TGCGCCAGCAGCTTGGCGAGCCGAGAGCTGTTTTTT
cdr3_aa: CASSLASRELFF

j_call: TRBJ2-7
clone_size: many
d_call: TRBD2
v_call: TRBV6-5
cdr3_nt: TGTGCCAGCACGGGGGGTACAGGCTACGAGCAGTACTTC
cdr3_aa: CASTGGTGYEQYF

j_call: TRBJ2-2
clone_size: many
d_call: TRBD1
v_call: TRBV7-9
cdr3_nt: TGTGCCAGCAGCCCGGTCGGACAGGGGGCGACCGGGGAGCTGTTTTTT
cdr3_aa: CASSPVGQGATGELFF

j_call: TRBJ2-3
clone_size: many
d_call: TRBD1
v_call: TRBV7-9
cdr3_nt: TGTGCCAGCAGCTTATCGACAGGGGCAGATACGCAGTATTTT
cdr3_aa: CASSLSTGADTQYF

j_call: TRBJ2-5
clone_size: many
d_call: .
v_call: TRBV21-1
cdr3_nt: TGTGCCAGCAGCCTCAGGGTTTGCCCTAAAGAGACCCAGTACTTC
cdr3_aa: CASSLRVCPKETQYF

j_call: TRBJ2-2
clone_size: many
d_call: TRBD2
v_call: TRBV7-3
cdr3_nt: TGTGCCAGCAGCTTAAATGGACTAGCGAATACCGGGGAGCTGTTTTTT
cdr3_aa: CASSLNGLANTGELFF

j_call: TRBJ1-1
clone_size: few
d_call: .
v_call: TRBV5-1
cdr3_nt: TGCGCCAGCAGCTGGCAGGGGTTTGAAGCTTTCTTT
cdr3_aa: CASSWQGFEAFF

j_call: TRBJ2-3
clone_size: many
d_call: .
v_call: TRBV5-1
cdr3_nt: TGCGCCAGCAGCTCGCCCGTAGGGCCGGATACGCAGTATTTT
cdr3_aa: CASSSPVGPDTQYF

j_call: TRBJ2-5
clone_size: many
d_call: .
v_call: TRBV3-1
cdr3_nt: TGTGCCAGCAGCCAAGGCGGCGAGGAGACCCAGTACTTC
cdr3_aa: CASSQGGEETQYF

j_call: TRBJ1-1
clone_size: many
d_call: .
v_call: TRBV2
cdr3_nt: TGTGCCAGCAGTGAACCCGGCACAGTGAACACTGAAGCTTTCTTT
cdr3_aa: CASSEPGTVNTEAFF

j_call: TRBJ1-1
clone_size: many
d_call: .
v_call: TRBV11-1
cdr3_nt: TGTGCCAGCAGCCCGTCCCCCGCCGGGAACACTGAAGCTTTCTTT
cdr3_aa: CASSPSPAGNTEAFF

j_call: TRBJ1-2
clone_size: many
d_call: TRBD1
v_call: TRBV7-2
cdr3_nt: TGTGCCAGCAGCCCCCCGGGACAGGGGCCATTCAGGCGCTACACCTTC
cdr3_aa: CASSPPGQGPFRRYTF

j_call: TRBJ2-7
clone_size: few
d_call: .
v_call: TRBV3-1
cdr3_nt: TGTGCCAGCAGCCAGAGCCTGGGGGCCTACGAGCAGTACTTC
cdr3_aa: CASSQSLGAYEQYF

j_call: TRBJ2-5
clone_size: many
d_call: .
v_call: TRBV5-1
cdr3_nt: TGCGCCAGCAGCTTGGCCCCCGCTCAAGAGACCCAGTACTTC
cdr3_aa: CASSLAPAQETQYF

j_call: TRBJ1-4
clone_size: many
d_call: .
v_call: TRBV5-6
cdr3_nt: TGTGCCAGCAGTTCGACACTTGCAACTAATGAAAAACTGTTTTTT
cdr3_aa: CASSSTLATNEKLFF

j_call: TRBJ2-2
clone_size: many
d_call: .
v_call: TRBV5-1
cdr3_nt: TGCGCCAGCAGCGTGGCCGGGACAAGGAACACCGGGGAGCTGTTTTTT
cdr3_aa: CASSVAGTRNTGELFF

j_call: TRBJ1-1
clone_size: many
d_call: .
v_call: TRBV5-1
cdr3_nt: TGCGCCAGCAGCCCTCGGCCCGGGAGCACTGAAGCTTTCTTT
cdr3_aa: CASSPRPGSTEAFF

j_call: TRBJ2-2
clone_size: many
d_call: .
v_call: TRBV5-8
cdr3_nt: TGTGCCAGCAGCTTAGGCCAGAGGAACACCGGGGAGCTGTTTTTT
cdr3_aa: CASSLGQRNTGELFF

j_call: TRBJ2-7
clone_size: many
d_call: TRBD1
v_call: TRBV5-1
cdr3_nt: TGCGCTGCAGGGGGTTCGAAGGAGCAGTACTTC
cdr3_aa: CAAGGSKEQYF

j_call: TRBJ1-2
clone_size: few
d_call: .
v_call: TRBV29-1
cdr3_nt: TGCAGCCTAACAAAACAGGGACAACATGGCTACACCTTC
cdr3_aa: CSLTKQGQHGYTF

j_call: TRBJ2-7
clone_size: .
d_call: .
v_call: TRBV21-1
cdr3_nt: TGTGCCAGCAGCAAAGATGTAGGACTAGCATCCTACGAGCAGTACTTC
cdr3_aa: CASSKDVGLASYEQYF

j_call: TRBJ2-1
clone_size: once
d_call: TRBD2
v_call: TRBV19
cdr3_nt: TGTGCCAGTAGTATCACTAGCGGGCGATACAATGAGCAGTTCTTC
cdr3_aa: CASSITSGRYNEQFF

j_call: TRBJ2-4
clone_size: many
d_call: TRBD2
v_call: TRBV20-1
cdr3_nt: TGCAGTGCCCCGTCTAGCGGGAGGGGGGAAAACATTCAGTACTTC
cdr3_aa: CSAPSSGRGENIQYF

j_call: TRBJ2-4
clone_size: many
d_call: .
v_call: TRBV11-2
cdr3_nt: TGTGCCAGCAGCCCCGACGGGGCGGGCCCAAACATTCAGTACTTC
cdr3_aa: CASSPDGAGPNIQYF

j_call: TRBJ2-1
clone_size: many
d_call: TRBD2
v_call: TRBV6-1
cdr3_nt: TGTGCCAGCAGTTGGGTAGCGGGAGGGGGACCCAATGAGCAGTTCTTC
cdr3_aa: CASSWVAGGGPNEQFF

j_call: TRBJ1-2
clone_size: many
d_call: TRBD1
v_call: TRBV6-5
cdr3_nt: TGTGCCAGCAGTTACTCCGAACTGACAGGGAACTATGGCTACACCTTC
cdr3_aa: CASSYSELTGNYGYTF

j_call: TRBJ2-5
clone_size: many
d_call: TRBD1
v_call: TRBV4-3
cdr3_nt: TGCGCCAGCAGCCCACAGGGACAGGTGGGGGAGACCCAGTACTTC
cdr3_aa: CASSPQGQVGETQYF

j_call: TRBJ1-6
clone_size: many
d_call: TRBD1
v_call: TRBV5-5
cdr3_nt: TGTGCCAGCAGCTTGCCTGGGACAGGGGGTAATTCACCCCTCCACTTT
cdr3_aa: CASSLPGTGGNSPLHF

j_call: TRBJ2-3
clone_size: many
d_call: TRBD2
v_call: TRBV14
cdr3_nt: TGTGCCAGCAGCCCGGGACTATCCGCATCAGATACGCAGTATTTT
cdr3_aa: CASSPGLSASDTQYF

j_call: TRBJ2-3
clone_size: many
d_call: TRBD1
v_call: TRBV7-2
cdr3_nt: TGTGCCAGCAGCCCAGACAGGGTAGCAGATACGCAGTATTTT
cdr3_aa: CASSPDRVADTQYF

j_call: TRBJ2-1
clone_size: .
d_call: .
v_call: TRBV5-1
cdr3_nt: TGCGCCAGCAGCTTGGACGCTATCAATGAGCAGTTCTTC
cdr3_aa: CASSLDAINEQFF

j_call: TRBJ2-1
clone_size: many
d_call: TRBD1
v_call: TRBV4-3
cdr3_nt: TGCGCCAGCAGCCAAGGGGACAGGGGGTCCCCGGATGAGCAGTTCTTC
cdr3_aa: CASSQGDRGSPDEQFF

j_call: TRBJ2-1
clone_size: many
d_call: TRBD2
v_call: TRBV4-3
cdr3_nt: TGCGCCAGCAGCCAAGAGAGAAGCGGGAGCTATGAGCAGTTCTTC
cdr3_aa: CASSQERSGSYEQFF

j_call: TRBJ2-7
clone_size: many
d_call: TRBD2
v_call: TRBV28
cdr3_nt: TGTGCCAGCAGTTTATTCCCCCTGCGGGGGGCCTACGAGCAGTACTTC
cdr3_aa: CASSLFPLRGAYEQYF

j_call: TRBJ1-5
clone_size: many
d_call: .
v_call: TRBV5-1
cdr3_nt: TGCGCCAGCAGCTTGGGGCCTTATAGCAATCAGCCCCAGCATTTT
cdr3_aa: CASSLGPYSNQPQHF

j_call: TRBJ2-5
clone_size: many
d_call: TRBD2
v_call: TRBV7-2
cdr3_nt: TGTGCCAGCAGCTATACTATCGGGCGGGGGGGTTACCAAGAGACCCAGTACTTC
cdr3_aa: CASSYTIGRGGYQETQYF

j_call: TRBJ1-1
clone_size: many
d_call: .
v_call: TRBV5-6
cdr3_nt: TGTGCCAGCAGCTTGCCCGGGGGAGTGAACACTGAAGCTTTCTTT
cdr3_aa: CASSLPGGVNTEAFF

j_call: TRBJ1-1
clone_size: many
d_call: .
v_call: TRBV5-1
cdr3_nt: TGCGCCAGCAGCCCTCTGGGGGGTAGGGCTGAAGCTTTCTTT
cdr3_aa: CASSPLGGRAEAFF

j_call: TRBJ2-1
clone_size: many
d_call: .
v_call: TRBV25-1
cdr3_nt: TGTGCCAGCAGTGAGGGGGGCAATGAGCAGTTCTTC
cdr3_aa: CASSEGGNEQFF

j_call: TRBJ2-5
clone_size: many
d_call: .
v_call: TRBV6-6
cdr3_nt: TGTGCCAGCAGTTACCGTGGCCGGCAATTACAAGAGACCCAGTACTTC
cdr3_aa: CASSYRGRQLQETQYF